The 10 T cell receptor beta chains below were found in one sample sequenced in a study of cytomegalovirus exposure and HLA in healthy donors. Method: immunoSEQ multiplex PCR; TCRdb's copy keeps in-frame clones and lacks some. The data hold more than 95,000 clones, with roughly 89% observed a single time. Input material: PBMCs. All receptors derive from a woman aged 18-35 years in good health and CMV-seronegative.

The chain links TRBV28 to TRBJ2-5; 11 nucleotides line up with TRBD2. The J segment lost 1 base and the V segment lost 6 bases, leaving 10 bases of the junction unmatched. The CDR3 runs 17 residues. Per germline, CDR1 MDHEN and CDR2 SYDVKM. The CDR3 bases are TGTGCCAGCAGCCCGGGGACTAGCGGCCAATTCCAAGAGACCCAGTACTTC. Translating gives CASSPGTSGQFQETQYF.

V gene TRBV4-2 combines with J gene TRBJ1-1; no definite D call. With 0 bases removed from V and 4 bases from J, the gap between germline ends came to 6 bases. This CDR3 has 13 amino acids. Germline V CDR1 and CDR2: LGHNA, YNFKEQ. As DNA, the CDR3 is TGTGCCAGCAGCCAAGAAATTCTCACTGAAGCTTTCTTT. Protein product: CASSQEILTEAFF.

V and J are TRBV27 and TRBJ1-1, with a possible D match to TRBD1 (5 bases). V lost 6 bases to trimming and J lost 5 bases, with 16 bases between them. CDR1 MNHEY and CDR2 SMNVEV come from the germline V gene (reference sequence). CDR3 length: 14 residues. In DNA form, the CDR3 reads TGTGCCAGCAGCCTCCAGGGAAAACCGACTGAAGCTTTCTTT. This sequence encodes CASSLQGKPTEAFF.

This chain joins TRBV19 and TRBJ2-5, with a tentative D call TRBD1 (7 bases). Per the germline V gene, CDR1 is LNHDA and CDR2 is SQIVND (reference sequence). V was cut by 10 bases and J by 5 bases, with 14 bases left in between. This CDR3 is built from 12 residues. This CDR3 reads CATRAGGETQYF. CDR3 bases: TGTGCCACCCGGGCAGGGGGGGAGACCCAGTACTTC.

As concerns this clone: This sample also contains other DNA sequences that code for the same CDR3. The chain joins TRBV28 to TRBJ2-5; D unresolved. This CDR3 spans 11 amino acids. Trimming took off 3 bases at V and 5 bases at J, with 4 bases between the two ends. The germline CDR1 and CDR2 sequences are MDHEN and SYDVKM. This chain's CDR3 is CASSFRETQYF. In nucleotides, the CDR3 is TGTGCCAGCAGTTTTCGTGAGACCCAGTACTTC.

V and J are TRBV15 and TRBJ2-1, with 15 bases aligning to TRBD2. Unmatched junction bases numbered 2, after V lost 9 bases and J lost 2 bases. The germline CDR1 and CDR2 sequences are LNHNV and YYDKDF (reference sequence). The CDR3 covers 15 residues. The CDR3 loop reads CATGTSGRTYNEQFF. In DNA form, the CDR3 reads TGTGCCACGGGGACTAGCGGGAGGACCTACAATGAGCAGTTCTTC.

This chain joins TRBV27 and TRBJ1-5; 7 bases fit TRBD1. Trimming cost V 6 bases and J 0 bases; bases outside gene matches: 5. CDR1 MNHEY and CDR2 SMNVEV come from the germline V gene (reference sequence). The CDR3 length is 15 residues. CDR3: CASRYRGYSNQPQHF. CDR3 coding DNA: TGTGCCAGCAGATACAGGGGTTATAGCAATCAGCCCCAGCATTTT.

The chain recombines TRBV9 with TRBJ1-1; D may be TRBD1 (5 bases). This CDR3 has 14 amino acids. Germline loops: CDR1 SGDLS, CDR2 YYNGEE. The germline V and J ends were trimmed by 0 bases and 8 bases, with 14 bases remaining between them. CDR3 sequence reads: CASSVASGVSEAFF. CDR3 nucleotide sequence: TGTGCCAGCAGCGTAGCTTCGGGGGTATCAGAAGCTTTCTTT.

The chain couples TRBV6-5 to TRBJ2-7; D is possibly TRBD2 (5 bases). V was pared by 2 bases and J by 5 bases, with 10 bases between. The CDR3 contains 13 residues. Germline V gene data show CDR1 as MNHEY and CDR2 as SVGAGI. CDR3 sequence: CASSYEGIDEQYF. The CDR3 DNA is TGTGCCAGCAGTTACGAGGGTATCGACGAGCAGTACTTC.

This rearrangement joins TRBV19 to TRBJ1-6; TRBD1 is a possible D gene (6 bases). The V end was cut by 6 bases, the J end by 3 bases, with 12 bases between. CDR1 LNHDA and CDR2 SQIVND come from the germline V gene (reference sequence). This CDR3 has 15 residues. The CDR3: CASRRAGDYNSPLHF. CDR3 in DNA: TGTGCCAGTAGAAGGGCAGGGGACTATAATTCACCCCTCCACTTT.